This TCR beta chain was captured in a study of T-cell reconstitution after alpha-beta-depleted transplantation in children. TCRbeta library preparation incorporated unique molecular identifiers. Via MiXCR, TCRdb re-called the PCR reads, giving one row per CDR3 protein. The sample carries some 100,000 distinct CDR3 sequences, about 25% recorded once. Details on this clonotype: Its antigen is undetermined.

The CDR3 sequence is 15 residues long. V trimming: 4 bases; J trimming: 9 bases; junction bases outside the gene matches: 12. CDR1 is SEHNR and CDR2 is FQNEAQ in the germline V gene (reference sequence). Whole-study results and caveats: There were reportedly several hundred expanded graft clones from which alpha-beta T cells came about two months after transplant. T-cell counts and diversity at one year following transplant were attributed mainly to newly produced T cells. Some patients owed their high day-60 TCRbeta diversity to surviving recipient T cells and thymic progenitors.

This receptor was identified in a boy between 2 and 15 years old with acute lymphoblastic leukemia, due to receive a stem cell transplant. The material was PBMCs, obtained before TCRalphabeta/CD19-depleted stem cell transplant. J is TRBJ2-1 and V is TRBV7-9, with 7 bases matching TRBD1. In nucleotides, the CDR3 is TGTGCCAGCAGCTCGGGACAGTTGAGCGCTGTTGAGCAGTTCTTC. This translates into CASSSGQLSAVEQFF.